One sample yielded the 27 T cell receptor beta chains listed below, sequenced in a study of molecular identifiers for immune sequencing clone quantification. TCRdb re-called the PCR reads through MiXCR, storing one row per CDR3 protein. The table has about 510,000 distinct CDR3 sequences, under 30% seen once. Sequenced input: naive CD8+ T cells from blood, with Jurkat cell RNA spiked in. Subset of the sample: FACS-sorted CD8+CD4-CCR7+CD45RA+ naive T cells. The receptors were sampled from a human donor in good health. Some libraries in this study had Jurkat cell RNA spiked in.

Comments on this clonotype: A junction end diverges from the germline sequence, so it may reflect a read error. The chain combines TRBV24-1 with TRBJ2-3, with a possible D match to TRBD2 (5 bases). The CDR3 totals 14 residues. Germline V lookup: CDR1 KGHDR, CDR2 SFDVKD. The CDR3, as DNA: TGTGGCACCAGTGGAGGACGGAGCACAGATTCGCAGTATTTT. It specifies CGTSGGRSTDSQYF.

The J gene is TRBJ1-6, the V gene TRBV12-3 or TRBV12-4; TRBD1 agrees at 8 bases. The CDR3 runs to 14 residues. Germline trimming cut 1 base from V and 8 bases from J; bases unmatched to any gene: 1. The CDR3 loop reads CASSLGTGYSPLHF. DNA of the CDR3: TGTGCCAGCAGTTTAGGGACAGGGTATTCACCCCTCCACTTT.

This clonotype was seen a few times. This chain connects TRBV11-2 to TRBJ2-2; maybe TRBD2 (5 bases). V was shortened by 2 bases and J by 6 bases, with 7 bases between the two germline ends. CDR3 length equals 13 residues. Germline CDR1 SGHAT, CDR2 FQNNGV. DNA of the CDR3: TGTGCCAGCAGCTTACTAGCCCCCGGGGAGCTGTTTTTT. This codes for CASSLLAPGELFF.

With respect to this clonotype: A much larger clone sits a single nucleotide away, making a read error possible. The chain joins TRBV5-1 to TRBJ1-1; TRBD1 is a possible D gene (5 bases). The CDR3 runs 15 residues. Trimming removed 0 bases at V and 7 bases at J, with 16 bases between. Looked up from germline, CDR1 is SGHRS and CDR2 is YFSETQ. CDR3 nucleotide sequence: TGCGCCAGCAGCTTGGCCGGGACTTCATGTGTTGAAGCTTTCTTT. Its translation is CASSLAGTSCVEAFF.

On this clonotype: Given a much more abundant clone one base away, this may be a read error. Since the CDR3 does not end with the conserved phenylalanine or tryptophan, this likely comes from a read error. In nucleotides, the CDR3 is TGCGCCAGCAGCTTGGGCGGGATTGCCAAAAACATTCAGTACCTC. This encodes CASSLGGIAKNIQYL. The J gene is TRBJ2-4, the V gene TRBV5-1; tentative D call: TRBD2 (6 bases). Germline V gene data show CDR1 as SGHRS and CDR2 as YFSETQ. This CDR3 is 15 amino acids long. Trimming removed 0 bases from V and 1 base from J, with 8 bases in between.

Regarding this clonotype: The junction does not match germline at one end; this may be a read error. This chain uses TRBV7-9 with TRBJ1-1; TRBD1 is a possible D gene (5 bases). The CDR3 extends over 15 amino acids. The germline V gene encodes CDR1 SEHNR and CDR2 FQNEAQ (reference sequence). The CDR3 sequence is CASSVDSSLNTEVFF. CDR3 DNA sequence: TGTGCCAGCAGCGTAGACAGCAGTCTAAACACTGAAGTTTTCTTT.

As for this clonotype: One base away lies a much larger clone, so this may be a sequencing read error. J is TRBJ2-1 and V is TRBV30; TRBD2 might be the D (5 bases). V lost 3 bases to trimming and J lost 8 bases, with 14 bases between them. This CDR3 is 13 amino acids long. The V gene's germline CDR1 is GTSNPN and CDR2 SVGIG (reference sequence). The CDR3 region has the DNA TGTGCCTGGAGCCATACCCGGGGATATGAGCAGTTCTTC. This codes for CAWSHTRGYEQFF.

This clonotype was found a few times. This chain joins TRBV5-1 and TRBJ1-2; D remains ambiguous. Germline lookup yields CDR1 SGHRS and CDR2 YFSETQ. There are 14 residues in the CDR3. Trimming removed 2 bases at V and 0 bases at J, with 8 bases between. CDR3 in DNA: TGCGCCAGCAGCTTCGCAGTCGCTAACTATGGCTACACCTTC. Residues: CASSFAVANYGYTF.

Worth noting for this clonotype: This may stem from a read error, because a much larger clone lies one nucleotide away. The chain joins TRBV28 to TRBJ2-3; TRBD2 agrees at 9 bases. The CDR3 totals 17 residues. Germline-derived CDR1 and CDR2 are MDHEN and SYDVKM. CDR3 residues: CASSYAGSGSDTGTQYF. The CDR3 DNA follows: TGTGCCAGCAGTTATGCGGGTAGCGGGAGTGATACAGGTACGCAGTATTTT.

This clonotype has only a few counts. The J gene is TRBJ1-4, the V gene TRBV12-3 or TRBV12-4, with a possible D match to TRBD1 (5 bases). The V gene lost 6 bases and the J gene lost 0 bases, with 11 bases spanning the gap. The CDR3 runs 15 residues. The CDR3, as DNA: TGTGCCAGCAGCGGGGACGGAGCAACTAATGAAAAACTGTTTTTT. Translating it yields CASSGDGATNEKLFF.

The chain combines TRBV6-6 with TRBJ2-2, with TRBD1 matching 10 bases. The junction had 13 bases not matched to a gene; V was cut back by 8 bases and J by 7 bases. This CDR3 region has 16 residues. Per germline, CDR1 MNHNY and CDR2 SVGAGI (reference sequence). CDR3 in DNA: TGTGCCAGCGGTTTTGCGGGACAGGGGATCATCGGGGAGCTGTTTTTT. It codes for CASGFAGQGIIGELFF.

This clonotype was counted only a few times. The chain has TRBV3-1 and TRBJ2-7; 7 bases align to TRBD1. The germline V gene has CDR1 LGHDT and CDR2 YNNKEL (reference sequence). The CDR3 is 16 residues long. Germline trimming cut 4 bases from V and 1 base from J; bases unmatched to any gene: 10. Written as DNA, the CDR3 is TGTGCCAGCAGCCCTCTTTCGGGACAGAATTCCTACGAGCAGTACTTC. Translated, it gives CASSPLSGQNSYEQYF.

The sample holds a few counts of this clonotype. This chain uses TRBV20-1 with TRBJ2-1, with D uncertain. V gave up 2 bases and J gave up 7 bases, with 9 bases separating them. The CDR3 is 12 amino acids. The germline V gene encodes CDR1 DFQATT and CDR2 SNEGSKA (reference sequence). CDR3 DNA: TGCAGTGCTAGATTAATGGGGAATGAGCAGTTCTTC. It encodes CSARLMGNEQFF.

This clonotype was detected only a few times. V and J are TRBV3-1 and TRBJ2-7, with D uncertain. The V end was cut by 0 bases, the J end by 0 bases, with 9 bases between. The CDR3 covers 15 residues. The germline gives CDR1 LGHDT, CDR2 YNNKEL (reference sequence). The CDR3 sequence: CASSQEAADSYEQYF. CDR3 coding DNA: TGTGCCAGCAGCCAAGAGGCGGCAGACTCCTACGAGCAGTACTTC.

This clonotype has a count of ten or more. V and J are TRBV30 and TRBJ2-1; 12 nucleotides match TRBD1. CDR1 is GTSNPN and CDR2 is SVGIG in the germline V gene (reference sequence). Unmatched junction bases numbered 3, after V lost 1 base and J lost 8 bases. The CDR3 runs 14 residues. The CDR3 is CAWSAGQGAYEQFF. The CDR3 DNA sequence: TGTGCCTGGAGTGCGGGACAGGGGGCATATGAGCAGTTCTTC.

The rearrangement links TRBV7-9 to TRBJ1-4, with 9 bases matching TRBD1. Germline V gives CDR1 SEHNR, CDR2 FQNEAQ (reference sequence). The CDR3 is made up of 15 amino acids. The V segment lost 5 bases and the J segment 4 bases; nucleotides outside the gene matches: 5. CDR3 residues: CASSPPGQGNEKLFF. The CDR3 DNA follows: TGTGCCAGCAGCCCTCCGGGACAGGGTAATGAAAAACTGTTTTTT.

This clonotype was counted at least ten times. J is TRBJ2-6 and V is TRBV6-2 or TRBV6-3; no reliable D call. The germline V and J ends were trimmed by 6 bases and 1 base, with 13 bases remaining between them. Germline values: CDR1 MNHEY, CDR2 SVGEGT. CDR3 length: 16 residues. In nucleotides, the CDR3 is TGTGCCAGCAGATGGAAAGGGATGTCTGGGGCCAACGTCCTGACTTTC. Translation gives CASRWKGMSGANVLTF.

The chain links TRBV5-1 to TRBJ2-6, with D possibly TRBD1 on 5 matching bases. There are 18 residues in the CDR3. From germline, CDR1 is SGHRS and CDR2 YFSETQ. Trimming shortened V by 0 bases and J by 0 bases, and 13 bases separated the two germline ends. The CDR3 region is CASSLVHRTLSGANVLTF. CDR3 sequence (DNA): TGCGCCAGCAGCTTGGTTCACAGGACCCTCTCTGGGGCCAACGTCCTGACTTTC.

This clonotype was observed at least ten times. The chain recombines TRBV29-1 with TRBJ1-1; 8 bases fit TRBD1. Per the germline V gene, CDR1 is SQVTM and CDR2 is ANQGSEA. The CDR3 has 13 residues. J gave up 0 bases and V 7 bases, and 4 bases lay outside the gene matches. The CDR3 region has the DNA TGCAGCGGGACAGGGCCGATGAACACTGAAGCTTTCTTT. Translation: CSGTGPMNTEAFF.

At least ten counts were recorded for this clonotype. The J gene is TRBJ1-1, the V gene TRBV6-6; TRBD1 aligns across 8 bases. This CDR3 is 19 amino acids long. Germline V gene lookup returns CDR1 MNHNY and CDR2 SVGAGI (reference sequence). V shed 7 bases, J shed 2 bases, and the junction held 21 bases outside the gene matches. The CDR3 coding sequence is TGTGCCAGCACCAGAAACCTACGGACAGGGAGGGATCCAAACACTGAAGCTTTCTTT. The encoded protein is CASTRNLRTGRDPNTEAFF.

As for this clonotype: Since a much larger clone is just one base distant, this may be a read error. This chain joins TRBV6-5 and TRBJ2-5; D possibly matches TRBD1 or TRBD2 (7 bases each). CDR3 length: 15 residues. Germline V CDR1 and CDR2: MNHEY, SVGAGI. CDR3 nucleotide sequence: TGTGCCAGCAGTTCAGCGGGACAGCCCCAAGAGACCCGGTACTTC. It encodes CASSSAGQPQETRYF.

The chain combines TRBV12-3 or TRBV12-4 with TRBJ1-2, with a weak D call TRBD1 (6 bases). The CDR3 consists of 16 residues. Trimming cost V 4 bases and J 1 base, with 16 bases left between them. Here the CDR3 reads CASSSTGAFFNYGYTF. DNA of the CDR3: TGTGCCAGCAGTTCGACAGGCGCCTTCTTTAACTATGGCTACACCTTC.

This clonotype was seen more than once but under ten times. The chain employs TRBV4-3 and TRBJ2-1; D ambiguous. Trimming removed 0 bases at V and 0 bases at J, with 12 bases between. Germline-derived CDR1 and CDR2 are LGHNA and YSLEER. This CDR3 contains 17 residues. The CDR3 loop reads CASSQDLDWSSYNEQFF. CDR3 bases: TGCGCCAGCAGCCAAGATCTAGACTGGAGCTCCTACAATGAGCAGTTCTTC.

This clonotype has only a few counts. The chain recombines TRBV7-9 with TRBJ1-5; 7 bases map to TRBD1. Trimming cost V 5 bases and J 5 bases; bases outside gene matches: 6. The CDR3 has 14 amino acids. The germline CDR1 and CDR2 sequences are SEHNR and FQNEAQ (reference sequence). CDR3 nucleotide sequence: TGTGCCAGCAGCCAGGGGGGGGCCTATCAGCCCCAGCATTTT. Amino acids: CASSQGGAYQPQHF.

V usage is TRBV20-1 and J usage is TRBJ2-5, with a possible D match to TRBD2 (7 bases). Per the germline V gene, CDR1 is DFQATT and CDR2 is SNEGSKA (reference sequence). V was trimmed by 3 bases and J by 5 bases, leaving 13 bases between them. The CDR3 sequence is 13 residues long. DNA of the CDR3: TGCAGTGCTAGTGGGGGGGGCTGGGAGACCCAGTACTTC. Its translation: CSASGGGWETQYF.

This sequence joins TRBV7-9 and TRBJ2-7; D perhaps matches TRBD2 (6 bases). The germline V and J ends were trimmed by 3 bases and 2 bases, with 17 bases remaining between them. The germline CDR1 and CDR2 sequences are SEHNR and FQNEAQ (reference sequence). The CDR3 contains 16 residues. The CDR3 spells CASSFKPGLNPYEQYF. The CDR3 DNA reads TGTGCCAGCAGCTTCAAGCCGGGACTTAATCCCTACGAGCAGTACTTC.

In its sample, this clonotype was seen many times. The rearrangement uses TRBV4-1 and TRBJ2-6; D gene unclear. This CDR3 is 14 amino acids long. V was shortened by 1 base and J by 2 bases, with 3 bases between the two germline ends. The germline gives CDR1 MGHRA, CDR2 YSYEKL. The CDR3 DNA follows: TGCGCCAGCAGCCAAGTAGCTGGGGCCAACGTCCTGACTTTC. It codes for CASSQVAGANVLTF.